A single T cell receptor beta chain is shown here with its context. Germline CDR1 is LNHDA and CDR2 is SQIVND (reference sequence). The V end lost 2 bases, the J end lost 4 bases, and 17 bases lay between the germline ends. The CDR3 is made up of 16 amino acids. This sample is part of a study of T cell responses to AZD1222 COVID-19 vaccine. Some clones are missing from TCRdb's copy, which holds only in-frame ones; the method was immunoSEQ multiplex PCR. This sample has 150,000 to 200,000 clones, with under 95% found just once. The starting material was peripheral blood, obtained on day 0 of AZD1222 vaccination. This clonotype was sampled from an adult in good health. The chain uses TRBV19 and TRBJ1-1; tentatively, D is TRBD1 (6 bases). The CDR3 spells CASSIFPQGHATEAFF. DNA of the CDR3: TGTGCCAGTAGTATATTCCCCCAGGGGCACGCCACTGAAGCTTTCTTT.